What follows is one TCR beta chain and its context. Clones were read by immunoSEQ multiplex PCR, and TCRdb kept only the in-frame ones, dropping some. The sample records some 45,000 clones, around 90% being singletons. The sample comes from a study of OX40 agonist ivuxolimab in advanced cancers. On the study more broadly: Three individuals attained partial responses, comprising one hepatocellular carcinoma case and two cutaneous melanoma cases.

Germline lookup yields CDR1 MGHRA and CDR2 YSYEKL. J lost 3 bases, V lost 1 base, and 5 bases had no gene match. CDR3 length: 15 residues. The sequence came from an adult with an advanced solid tumor such as melanoma, head and neck, liver or kidney cancer. Sequencing was performed on CD4+ or CD8+ T cells sorted from blood, taken in a trial of the OX40 agonist ivuxolimab. This sequence joins TRBV4-1 and TRBJ2-7, with TRBD1 identical over 8 bases. DNA for the CDR3: TGCGCCAGCAGCCAAGGGGTGGGACAGGTCTACGAGCAGTACTTC. This gives the protein CASSQGVGQVYEQYF.